The rows below give T cell receptor beta chains drawn from one sample of a study of T-cell reconstitution after alpha-beta-depleted transplantation in children. MiXCR, run by TCRdb on the PCR reads, gives a single entry per CDR3 protein. The repertoire holds about 98,000 distinct CDR3 sequences, with roughly a quarter as singletons. The starting material was PBMCs, obtained before TCRalphabeta/CD19-depleted stem cell transplant. These TCRs come from a boy younger than 10 with acute lymphoblastic leukemia, due to receive a stem cell transplant. CDR3s include the opening cysteine and the closing phenylalanine or tryptophan. The D gene is left open where the match is weak. Rows may omit the clone size; those that give it use once, few, many or a size class.

TRBJ2-2 . TRBV24-1 . CATSDLRDTGELFF TGTGCCACCAGTGATTTGCGGGACACCGGGGAGCTGTTTTTT
TRBJ2-1 few TRBV7-2 . CASSDGAGDRFF TGTGCCAGCAGCGATGGGGCAGGGGATCGGTTCTTC
TRBJ2-2 few TRBV2 . CASSLRAAGELFF TGTGCCAGCAGTCTCAGGGCGGCCGGGGAGCTGTTTTTT
TRBJ2-1 . TRBV4-1 . CASSRGLGGHNEQFF TGCGCCAGCTCCCGAGGACTAGGGGGTCACAATGAGCAGTTCTTC
TRBJ1-3 . TRBV5-1 . CASSIGTGNTIYF TGCGCCAGCAGCATCGGGACCGGAAACACCATATATTTT
TRBJ2-3 few TRBV5-1 . CASSLGASASTDTQYF TGCGCCAGCAGCTTGGGGGCTAGCGCTAGCACAGATACGCAGTATTTT
TRBJ2-7 . TRBV7-2 . CASSFTGDSIRNEQYF TGTGCCAGCAGCTTCACCGGGGACTCCATTCGGAACGAGCAGTACTTC
TRBJ2-1 few TRBV24-1 . CATSDPVQRSSYNEQFF TGTGCCACCAGTGACCCCGTACAGCGGAGCTCCTACAATGAGCAGTTCTTC
TRBJ1-1 few TRBV4-1 TRBD1 CASSLDRMNTEAFF TGCGCCAGCAGCCTGGACAGGATGAACACTGAAGCTTTCTTT
TRBJ2-3 few TRBV12-3/TRBV12-4 . CASSPARGDTQYF TGTGCCAGCAGTCCCGCTCGAGGCGATACGCAGTATTTT
TRBJ2-1 . TRBV7-2 TRBD2 CASNPRGGRGANEQFF TGTGCCAGCAACCCTCGAGGCGGGAGGGGGGCAAATGAGCAGTTCTTC
TRBJ2-7 . TRBV28 TRBD2 CASSLKVSGRIYEQYF TGTGCCAGCAGTTTAAAGGTTAGCGGGAGAATCTACGAGCAGTACTTC
TRBJ2-1 few TRBV5-1 . CASSLVFLAGSYNEQFF TGCGCCAGCAGCTTGGTGTTTCTCGCTGGGTCGTACAATGAGCAGTTCTTC
TRBJ1-2 many TRBV20-1 . CSAAGVSSYGYTF TGCAGTGCTGCTGGTGTGTCGAGCTATGGCTACACCTTC
TRBJ2-7 few TRBV6-5 TRBD2 CASSYAGVEGEQYF TGTGCCAGCAGTTACGCGGGAGTTGAAGGCGAGCAGTACTTC
TRBJ2-7 . TRBV7-3 . CASSLNGGTYEQYF TGTGCCAGCAGCTTAAACGGGGGAACCTACGAGCAGTACTTC
TRBJ2-6 many TRBV20-1 . CSARDVSGRISGANVLTF TGCAGTGCCAGAGATGTTTCGGGACGGATCTCTGGGGCCAACGTCCTGACTTTC
TRBJ2-5 . TRBV7-9 TRBD2 CASSSGSVRQETQYF TGTGCCAGCAGTAGCGGGAGTGTACGCCAAGAGACCCAGTACTTC
TRBJ2-1 . TRBV7-2 . CASSLRRQSYNEQFF TGTGCCAGCAGCTTAAGGCGACAGAGCTACAATGAGCAGTTCTTC
TRBJ2-1 many TRBV5-6 TRBD2 CASSVLSGSIDEQFF TGTGCCAGCAGTGTTCTTAGCGGGAGTATCGATGAGCAGTTCTTC
TRBJ2-3 few TRBV28 . CASSLVDRTDTQYF TGTGCCAGCAGTTTAGTGGACAGAACAGATACGCAGTATTTT
TRBJ2-1 many TRBV10-3 TRBD2 CAVGLESYNEQFF TGTGCCGTCGGACTAGAGTCCTACAATGAGCAGTTCTTC
TRBJ2-4 . TRBV7-2 . CASSLDTVAKNIQYF TGTGCCAGCAGCTTAGATACAGTAGCCAAAAACATTCAGTACTTC